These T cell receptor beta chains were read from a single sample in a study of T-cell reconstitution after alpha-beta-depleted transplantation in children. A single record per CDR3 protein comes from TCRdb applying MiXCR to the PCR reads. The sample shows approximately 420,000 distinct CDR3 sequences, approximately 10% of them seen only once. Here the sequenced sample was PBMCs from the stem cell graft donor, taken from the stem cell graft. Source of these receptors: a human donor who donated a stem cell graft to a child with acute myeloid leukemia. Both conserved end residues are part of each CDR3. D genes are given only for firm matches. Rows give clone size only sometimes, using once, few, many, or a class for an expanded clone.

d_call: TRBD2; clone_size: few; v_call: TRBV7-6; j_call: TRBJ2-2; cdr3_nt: TGTGCCAGCAGCTCCCTACTAGCGGGGCCCACCGGGGAGCTGTTTTTT; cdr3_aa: CASSSLLAGPTGELFF
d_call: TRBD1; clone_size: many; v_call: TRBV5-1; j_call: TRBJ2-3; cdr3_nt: TGCGCCAGTGCCGGGACAGGGGTCACAGATACGCAGTATTTT; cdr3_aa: CASAGTGVTDTQYF
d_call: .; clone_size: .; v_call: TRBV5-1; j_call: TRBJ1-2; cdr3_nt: TGCGCCAGCACCGTCGACAGGCACTATGGCTACACCTTC; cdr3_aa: CASTVDRHYGYTF
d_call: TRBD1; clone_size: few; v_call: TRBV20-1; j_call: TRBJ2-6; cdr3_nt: TGCAGTGCTAGCGGGGCCCCAAGGGACAGGGGGCGGTCGGCCAACGTCCTGACTTTC; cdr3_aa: CSASGAPRDRGRSANVLTF
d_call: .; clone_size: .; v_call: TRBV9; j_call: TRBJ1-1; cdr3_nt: TGTGCCAGCAGCGTAGGCAGGTTGGGCACTGAAGCTTTCTTT; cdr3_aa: CASSVGRLGTEAFF
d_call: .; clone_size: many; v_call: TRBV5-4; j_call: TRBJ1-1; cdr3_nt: TGTGCCAGCAGCCCACAAGGGCGGATAAGGATGAACACTGAAGCTTTCTTT; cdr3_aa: CASSPQGRIRMNTEAFF
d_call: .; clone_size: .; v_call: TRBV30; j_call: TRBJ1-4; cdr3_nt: TGTGCCTGGAGTCAACTGGGCCTTTATAATGAAAAACTGTTTTTT; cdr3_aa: CAWSQLGLYNEKLFF
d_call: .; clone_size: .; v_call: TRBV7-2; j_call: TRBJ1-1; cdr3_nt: TGTGCCAGCAGCTTACAGGGTCTCGTTATGAACACTGAAGCTTTCTTT; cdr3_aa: CASSLQGLVMNTEAFF
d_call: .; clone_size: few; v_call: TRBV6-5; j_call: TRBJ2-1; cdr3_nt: TGTGCCAGCAGTTACGTTTTGGGGGATCCAATGAGGGAGCAGTTCTTC; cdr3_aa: CASSYVLGDPMREQFF
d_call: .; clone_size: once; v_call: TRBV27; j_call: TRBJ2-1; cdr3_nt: TGTGCCAGCAGTAGGGGGTTACACGGTGAGCAGTTCTTC; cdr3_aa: CASSRGLHGEQFF
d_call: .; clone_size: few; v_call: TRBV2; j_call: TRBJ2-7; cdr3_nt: TGTGCCTGCCAGGGGGGGGAGGACGAGCAGTACTTC; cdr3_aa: CACQGGEDEQYF
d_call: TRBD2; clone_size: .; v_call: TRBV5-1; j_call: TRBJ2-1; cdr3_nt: TGCGCCAGCAGCTCATTAGCGGGGGGGCGCTATGAGCAGTTCTTC; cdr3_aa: CASSSLAGGRYEQFF
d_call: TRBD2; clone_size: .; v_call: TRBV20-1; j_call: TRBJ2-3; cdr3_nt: TGCAGTGCTAGAGGACTAGCGGGAGACTATTTT; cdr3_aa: CSARGLAGDYF
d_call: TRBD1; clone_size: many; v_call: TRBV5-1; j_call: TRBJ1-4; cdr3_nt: TGCGCCAGCAGCTCAATCACAGGGGGTAATGAAAAACTGTTTTTT; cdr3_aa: CASSSITGGNEKLFF
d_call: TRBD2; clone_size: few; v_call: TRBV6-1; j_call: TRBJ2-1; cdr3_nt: TGTGCCAGCAGTGACCTAGCGGGGGGGCTAAATGAGCAGTTCTTC; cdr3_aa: CASSDLAGGLNEQFF
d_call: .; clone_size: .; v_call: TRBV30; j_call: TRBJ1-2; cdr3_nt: TGTGCCTGGACCCCGGGCGGGCGAAGCTATGGCTACACCTTC; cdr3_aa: CAWTPGGRSYGYTF
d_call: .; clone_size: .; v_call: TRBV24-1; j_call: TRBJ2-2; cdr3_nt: TGTGCCACCAGTGATTGGGGGGCAGGGACCGGGGAGCTGTTTTTT; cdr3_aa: CATSDWGAGTGELFF
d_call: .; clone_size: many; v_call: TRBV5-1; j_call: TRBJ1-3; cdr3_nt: TGCGCCAGCAGCTTGGGTCCGGTCTCTGGAAACACCATATATTTT; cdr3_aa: CASSLGPVSGNTIYF
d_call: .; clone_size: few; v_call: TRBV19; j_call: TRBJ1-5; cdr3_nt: TGTGCCAGTAGTATAGTGTTCCAGGGCCATCAGCCCCAGCATTTT; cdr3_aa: CASSIVFQGHQPQHF
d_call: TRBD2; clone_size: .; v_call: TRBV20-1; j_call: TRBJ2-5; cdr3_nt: TGCAGTGCTAGACGGGGGACTAGCTTGCGAGAGACCCAGTACTTC; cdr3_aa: CSARRGTSLRETQYF
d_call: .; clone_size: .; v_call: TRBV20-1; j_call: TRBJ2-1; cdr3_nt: TGCAGTGCCCCCGGCGGTCGCGTGGCTGAGCAGTTCTTC; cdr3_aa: CSAPGGRVAEQFF